A single sample gave rise to the 6 T cell receptor beta chains below, sequenced in a study of identical twins. From the 5' RACE reads, TCRdb called clonotypes with MiXCR, one entry per CDR3 protein. This table has 540,000 or so distinct CDR3 sequences, more than 20% appearing once. This sample also appeared in a second study, on yellow fever vaccine responses in identical twins.

The sequenced sample consisted of CD4+ T cells sorted from blood. The receptors derive from a woman younger than 30 in good health.

The rearrangement joins TRBV12-3 or TRBV12-4 to TRBJ2-5; D unresolved. This CDR3 contains 15 residues. V lost 10 bases and J 4 bases, leaving 22 bases between the germline ends. For the CDR3, the DNA is TGTGCCACCACACGGGCTGGAGAGGTAGGAGAGACCCAGTACTTC. Translated, it gives CATTRAGEVGETQYF.

The chain carries TRBV12-3 or TRBV12-4 and TRBJ1-1; TRBD1 aligns across 11 bases. With V trimmed by 6 bases and J by 4 bases, 7 bases remained unmatched. This CDR3 spans 15 amino acids. In DNA form, the CDR3 reads TGTGCCAGCAGGAGAGGACAGGGGGCGAGCACTGAAGCTTTCTTT. It encodes CASRRGQGASTEAFF.

The chain is built from TRBV9 and TRBJ2-1; D remains ambiguous. Germline V lookup: CDR1 SGDLS, CDR2 YYNGEE. Trimming removed 0 bases from V and 9 bases from J, with 7 bases in between. This CDR3 has 12 amino acids. The CDR3 nucleotides read TGTGCCAGCAGCGTAGGGAGTGGTGAGCAGTTCTTC. Translated, it gives CASSVGSGEQFF. The full variable domain, in which reference TRBV9 and TRBJ2-1 provide the parts outside the CDR3, is DSGVTQTPKHLITATGQRVTLRCSPRSGDLSVYWYQQSLDQGLQFLIQYYNGEERAKGNILERFSAQQFPDLHSELNLSSLELGDSALYFCASSVGSGEQFFGPGTRLTVL.

The chain links TRBV27 to TRBJ1-1, with D tentatively TRBD1 (6 bases). From germline, CDR1 is MNHEY and CDR2 SMNVEV (reference sequence). CDR3 length equals 15 residues. Between the trimmed V and J ends, which lost 7 bases and 4 bases, there was a span of 19 bases. The CDR3 sequence is CASTRTGSSGTEAFF. Here the CDR3 DNA reads TGTGCCAGCACCAGAACAGGGTCTTCGGGCACTGAAGCTTTCTTT.

CDR3 sequence reads: CASTHVGPGANVLTF. For the CDR3, the DNA is TGTGCCAGCACCCACGTGGGTCCTGGGGCCAACGTCCTGACTTTC. The gene calls are TRBV7-8 and TRBJ2-6; D remains ambiguous. The germline V and J ends were trimmed by 7 bases and 2 bases, with 12 bases remaining between them. Germline CDR1 SGHVS, CDR2 FQNEAQ. The CDR3 runs to 15 residues.

This clonotype has more than one count but fewer than ten. This sequence joins TRBV20-1 and TRBJ1-5, with TRBD1 matching over 8 bases. The CDR3 spans 14 residues. Trimming at V came to 6 bases and at J to 5 bases, leaving 9 bases not matched to a gene. Germline assignment: CDR1 DFQATT and CDR2 SNEGSKA (reference sequence). The CDR3 bases are TGCAGTGCGACCGGGACAGGCCCTGATCAGCCCCAGCATTTT. This gives the protein CSATGTGPDQPQHF.